The source of this T cell receptor (beta chain) is a study of CD8 T cells in Susac syndrome. With random hexamers, reverse transcription was performed on 0.5 to 1 ug of RNA. immunoSEQ multiplex PCR amplified TCR beta CDR3 across 54 Vbeta, 13 Jbeta. TCRdb re-derived calls from the immunoSEQ multiplex PCR reads in MiXCR, one entry per CDR3 protein. This table has around 200,000 distinct CDR3 sequences, roughly 94% appearing once. CD8+ and CD4+ T cells circulating in blood were sequenced for TCR beta. It was healthy donors who served as the controls, matched for age and sex. FACS was used to enrich TEMRA cells, whereas the CD8+ and CD4+ T cells were obtained by negative isolation. Per the germline V gene, CDR1 is LNHNV and CDR2 is YYDKDF (reference sequence). J was trimmed by 2 bases and V by 0 bases; bases with no gene match: 6. This CDR3 spans 17 amino acids.

This receptor was obtained from a human donor in good health. Sequencing used CD4+ T cells from PBMCs. The chain couples TRBV15 to TRBJ2-3; 9 nucleotides agree with TRBD1. In DNA, the CDR3 is TGTGCCACCAGCAGAGATTTTCGGGACAGGGACACAGATACGCAGTATTTT. As protein: CATSRDFRDRDTDTQYF.